These T cell receptor beta chains were read from a single sample in a study of control samples from healthy donors and cancer patients. Only in-frame clones appear in the TCRdb table, and some are missing; sequencing was by immunoSEQ multiplex PCR. The data show roughly 130,000 clones, about 95% seen once. The specimen sequenced was blood. The receptors come from a man aged 25-45 years in good health. CDR3s include the opening cysteine and the closing phenylalanine or tryptophan. D genes are given only for firm matches. The listing skips clone size in some rows; elsewhere it reads once, few, many or a size class.

NA	NA	TRBV19	TRBJ2-2	CASSVQGSGELFF	TGTGCCAGTAGTGTACAGGGTTCCGGGGAGCTGTTTTTT
once	NA	TRBV5-8	TRBJ2-3	CASSPGRRSTDTQYF	TGTGCCAGCAGCCCCGGGCGGCGTAGCACAGATACGCAGTATTTT
NA	NA	TRBV20-1	TRBJ1-2	CSVADGYGYTF	TGCAGTGTCGCGGACGGATATGGCTACACCTTC
NA	NA	TRBV7-9	TRBJ2-1	CASSPSGTLYNEQFF	TGTGCCAGCAGCCCCAGCGGGACACTTTACAATGAGCAGTTCTTC
NA	NA	TRBV7-2	TRBJ2-7	CASSSPAGLAYEQYF	TGTGCCAGCAGCTCCCCAGCGGGCCTGGCCTACGAGCAGTACTTC
NA	NA	TRBV9	TRBJ1-4	CASSVAGVTNEKLFF	TGTGCCAGCAGCGTAGCCGGGGTGACTAATGAAAAACTGTTTTTT
NA	NA	TRBV24-1	TRBJ2-1	CATSDGDPYYNEQFF	TGTGCCACCAGTGATGGGGACCCCTACTACAATGAGCAGTTCTTC
NA	TRBD2	TRBV24-1	TRBJ2-2	CATSGTSGNTGELFF	TGTGCCACCTCTGGGACTAGCGGGAACACCGGGGAGCTGTTTTTT
NA	TRBD1	TRBV4-1	TRBJ1-5	CASSWTGVGDQPQHF	TGCGCCAGCAGCTGGACAGGGGTGGGCGATCAGCCCCAGCATTTT
once	TRBD2	TRBV4-2	TRBJ2-2	CASSQAGAAGGLNTGELFF	TGTGCCAGCAGCCAAGCGGGGGCAGCGGGGGGTCTGAACACCGGGGAGCTGTTTTTT
NA	NA	TRBV18	TRBJ1-2	CASSNGVNYGYTF	TGTGCCAGTTCCAATGGAGTAAACTATGGCTACACCTTC
NA	NA	TRBV7-2	TRBJ1-5	CASSQRGDINQPQHF	TGTGCCAGCAGCCAAAGGGGTGATATCAATCAGCCCCAGCATTTT
NA	TRBD1	TRBV27	TRBJ2-7	CASSLSQDRGFNEQYF	TGTGCCAGCAGTTTATCACAGGACAGGGGGTTCAACGAGCAGTACTTC
NA	NA	TRBV2	TRBJ2-7	CASSVTYEQYF	TGTGCCAGCAGTGTTACCTACGAGCAGTACTTC
NA	NA	TRBV6-4	TRBJ2-7	CASRDTSGSSYEQYF	TGTGCCAGCAGAGACACAAGCGGAAGCTCCTACGAGCAGTACTTC
once	TRBD2	TRBV15	TRBJ2-7	CATSRDLAGYGSYEQYF	TGTGCCACCAGCAGAGATCTAGCGGGGTACGGCTCCTACGAGCAGTACTTC
NA	TRBD2	TRBV3-1/TRBV3-2	TRBJ2-3	CASSHPGGSDTQYF	TGTGCCAGCAGCCACCCGGGAGGGTCGGATACGCAGTATTTT
NA	NA	TRBV20-1	TRBJ2-1	CSARDNEQFF	TGCAGTGCGAGGGACAATGAGCAGTTCTTC
NA	NA	TRBV18	TRBJ2-5	CASSLASQETQYF	TGTGCCAGCTCACTTGCCAGCCAAGAGACCCAGTACTTC
NA	TRBD1	TRBV7-2	TRBJ2-7	CASTQGQSLNYEQYF	TGTGCCAGCACCCAGGGACAGAGTCTGAATTACGAGCAGTACTTC
NA	NA	TRBV6-2/TRBV6-3	TRBJ1-2	CASSYKSPHGYTF	TGTGCCAGCAGTTATAAGAGTCCGCATGGCTACACCTTC
NA	NA	TRBV3-1/TRBV3-2	TRBJ2-5	CASSSTPGEVWETQYF	TGTGCCAGCAGCTCCACCCCAGGGGAGGTTTGGGAGACCCAGTACTTC
once	NA	TRBV19	TRBJ1-6	CASKPGHGYNSPLHF	TGTGCCAGCAAGCCGGGACACGGCTATAATTCACCCCTCCACTTT
NA	NA	TRBV10-1	TRBJ2-5	CASSSGAGETQYF	TGCGCCAGCAGTTCCGGGGCCGGAGAGACCCAGTACTTC
NA	NA	TRBV7-2	TRBJ2-1	CASSPSARPNEQFF	TGTGCCAGCAGCCCAAGCGCTCGTCCCAATGAGCAGTTCTTC
NA	NA	TRBV30	TRBJ1-3	CAWSDRSSGNTIYF	TGTGCCTGGAGCGACAGGAGTTCTGGAAACACCATATATTTT
NA	TRBD2	TRBV9	TRBJ2-5	CASSLGTAGGQETQYF	TGTGCCAGCAGTCTGGGAACAGCGGGGGGCCAAGAGACCCAGTACTTC
NA	NA	TRBV7-2	TRBJ1-1	CASSLGSRLNTEAFF	TGTGCCAGCAGCTTAGGAAGCAGGTTGAACACTGAAGCTTTCTTT
NA	TRBD1	TRBV9	TRBJ2-1	CASSAGQGRDNEQFF	TGTGCCAGCAGCGCGGGACAGGGGAGGGACAATGAGCAGTTCTTC
NA	TRBD1	TRBV28	TRBJ1-2	CASSRNPGQGKYGYTF	TGTGCCAGCAGTCGAAATCCGGGACAGGGGAAATATGGCTACACCTTC
NA	NA	TRBV28	TRBJ1-5	CASSPSPTRAQHF	TGTGCCAGCAGCCCAAGCCCCACCCGGGCCCAGCATTTT
NA	NA	TRBV7-2	TRBJ2-7	CASSLGLGKGYEQYF	TGTGCCAGCAGCTTGGGTCTGGGTAAGGGATACGAGCAGTACTTC
NA	NA	TRBV27	TRBJ2-5	CASSFQTVYQETQYF	TGTGCCAGCAGTTTTCAGACAGTGTACCAAGAGACCCAGTACTTC
NA	NA	TRBV19	TRBJ1-6	CASRYGGREPLHF	TGTGCCAGTAGATACGGGGGGCGTGAACCCCTCCACTTT
NA	TRBD2	TRBV7-2	TRBJ2-1	CASSDIQAGAYYDEQFF	TGTGCCAGCAGCGATATTCAAGCGGGGGCTTACTACGATGAGCAGTTCTTC
NA	NA	TRBV19	TRBJ1-5	CASSMGPSQPQHF	TGTGCCAGTAGTATGGGCCCCTCCCAGCCCCAGCATTTT
NA	NA	TRBV11-2	TRBJ2-4	CASSSLAKNIQYF	TGTGCCAGCAGCTCCCTGGCCAAAAACATTCAGTACTTC
NA	NA	TRBV28	TRBJ1-1	CASSLLVGQVDEAFF	TGTGCCAGCAGTTTATTGGTCGGGCAGGTCGATGAAGCTTTCTTT
NA	NA	TRBV2	TRBJ2-2	CASGLRDTDTGELFF	TGTGCCAGCGGACTCCGGGACACCGACACCGGGGAGCTGTTTTTT
NA	NA	TRBV24-1	TRBJ1-2	CATSDRGVGYTF	TGTGCCACCAGTGATCGAGGGGTAGGCTACACCTTC
NA	TRBD1	TRBV5-6	TRBJ1-4	CASSLAGTGAGEKLFF	TGTGCCAGCAGCTTGGCCGGGACAGGGGCTGGAGAAAAACTGTTTTTT
few	TRBD1	TRBV30	TRBJ1-1	CAWSTLMTGGTEAFF	TGTGCCTGGAGTACACTCATGACAGGGGGCACTGAAGCTTTCTTT
NA	NA	TRBV29-1	TRBJ1-2	CSGGDEGYGYTF	TGCAGCGGCGGGGACGAGGGGTATGGCTACACCTTC
NA	NA	TRBV7-2	TRBJ2-3	CASSLGGRGTDTQYF	TGTGCCAGCAGCTTAGGGGGACGAGGCACAGATACGCAGTATTTT
NA	TRBD1	TRBV6-6	TRBJ2-7	CASTRSYSFDRGYEQYF	TGTGCCAGCACTCGAAGTTATTCTTTCGACAGGGGCTACGAGCAGTACTTC
NA	TRBD1	TRBV6-5	TRBJ1-2	CASRNPQTGGSGYTF	TGTGCCAGCAGGAATCCCCAGACAGGGGGCTCGGGCTACACCTTC
NA	TRBD2	TRBV4-3	TRBJ2-5	CASSHGGGRGETQYF	TGCGCCAGCAGCCATGGCGGGGGGCGGGGAGAGACCCAGTACTTC
NA	NA	TRBV12-1	TRBJ2-7	CASSRFLPGLAGGQDEQYF	TGTGCCAGCAGTCGTTTTCTTCCGGGACTAGCGGGGGGGCAAGACGAGCAGTACTTC
NA	NA	TRBV6-4	TRBJ1-1	CASSEAENTEAFF	TGTGCCAGCAGTGAAGCCGAGAACACTGAAGCTTTCTTT
once	NA	TRBV29-1	TRBJ1-2	CSVAYSTGGYTF	TGCAGCGTTGCCTACAGCACTGGTGGCTACACCTTC
NA	TRBD1	TRBV4-3	TRBJ1-6	CASSQVWTGLSSYNSPLHF	TGCGCCAGCAGCCAAGTTTGGACAGGCCTAAGCTCCTATAATTCACCCCTCCACTTT